These T cell receptor beta chains were read from a single sample in a study of blood T cell repertoires in COVID-19. Only in-frame clones appear in the TCRdb table, and some are missing; sequencing was by immunoSEQ multiplex PCR. This sample has more than 250,000 clones, with around 90% found just once. Sequencing used PBMCs or T cells enriched from blood (not recorded which). These receptors all stem from a woman between 18 and 30 years old with acute COVID-19. Each CDR3 is given with its conserved first and last residue. The D gene is left open where the match is weak. Clone sizes are given selectively: once, few, many, or a class where the clone is expanded.

j_call clone_size v_call d_call cdr3_nt cdr3_aa
TRBJ1-4 . TRBV7-8 . TGTGCCAGCAGCTTACGACCCGCGGGAAATAATGAAAAACTGTTTTTT CASSLRPAGNNEKLFF
TRBJ1-4 . TRBV23-1 TRBD1 TGCGCCAGCAGTCAATCGAACATGACCCCAAACAGGGGACGGAATGAAAAACTGTTTTTT CASSQSNMTPNRGRNEKLFF
TRBJ2-1 . TRBV19 . TGTGCCAGTAGTATAGATCGGAGGGAGGATGAGCAGTTCTTC CASSIDRREDEQFF
TRBJ1-5 . TRBV6-5 . TGTGCCAGCAGTCCCGGGATTAGCAATCAGCCCCAGCATTTT CASSPGISNQPQHF
TRBJ2-7 . TRBV27 . TGTGCCAGCAGTCCGGGACTGGGGTACGAGCAGTACTTC CASSPGLGYEQYF
TRBJ2-7 . TRBV4-2 . TGTGCCAGCAGCCAAGATGGCGGTATGAGGTCCTACGAGCAGTACTTC CASSQDGGMRSYEQYF
TRBJ1-1 . TRBV3-1/TRBV3-2 TRBD1 TGTGCCAGCAGCGAACTCAGGGGGATTGGTGGGAACACTGAAGCTTTCTTT CASSELRGIGGNTEAFF
TRBJ2-5 . TRBV5-1 . TGCGCCAGCAGCTTGTTCGGGGGGCGGGCCCAAGAGACCCAGTACTTC CASSLFGGRAQETQYF
TRBJ1-2 few TRBV5-1 TRBD1 TGCGCCAGCAGCTTGTCGGGACAGCCCTTCTATGGCTACACCTTC CASSLSGQPFYGYTF
TRBJ2-5 . TRBV6-6 . TGTGCCAGCAGTTACCAGGGGGAGACCCAGTACTTC CASSYQGETQYF
TRBJ2-7 . TRBV7-6 TRBD1 TGTGCCAGCAGCTGGGGACAGGGCTCCTCCTACGAGCAGTACTTC CASSWGQGSSYEQYF
TRBJ2-1 . TRBV2 TRBD2 TGTGCCAGCAGTCGGACTAGCGGGAGTTACGATGAGCAGTTCTTC CASSRTSGSYDEQFF
TRBJ1-6 . TRBV6-2/TRBV6-3 TRBD1 TGTGCCAGCAGCGGACAGGGTGACCTGGCCCTCCACTTT CASSGQGDLALHF
TRBJ1-4 . TRBV7-2 TRBD1 TGTGCCAGCAGCGTTGCCGCCGGGACAGTCAATGAAAAACTGTTTTTT CASSVAAGTVNEKLFF
TRBJ2-1 . TRBV19 TRBD1 TGTGCCAGTTATGGACAGGGCGGTGAGCAGTTCTTC CASYGQGGEQFF
TRBJ2-1 . TRBV5-8 . TGTGCCAGCAGGGGGCCCTTAGAGACTGCGGATGAGCAGTTCTTC CASRGPLETADEQFF
TRBJ1-4 . TRBV12-3/TRBV12-4 . TGTGCCAGCAGTTTGGACTCCGGGAGAAAACTGTTTTTT CASSLDSGRKLFF
TRBJ2-6 . TRBV28 TRBD1 TGTGCCAGCCGGGACAGGGGTGAAACCGGGGCCAACGTCCTGACTTTC CASRDRGETGANVLTF
TRBJ1-1 . TRBV11-1 . TGTGCCAGCAGCTCCGGACTGACTGAAGCTTTCTTT CASSSGLTEAFF
TRBJ2-1 . TRBV18 . TGTGCCAGCTCACCACCGGTTTCTAGCGTAGTCTCTTTGCCCTACAATGAGCAGTTCTTC CASSPPVSSVVSLPYNEQFF
TRBJ2-7 . TRBV28 TRBD2 TGTGCCAGCAGAATAGCGGGTCCTGTCTCCTACGAGCAGTACTTC CASRIAGPVSYEQYF
TRBJ1-2 . TRBV27 . TGTGCCAGCAGTTTATCACCCACAGGCCCCTATGGCTACACCTTC CASSLSPTGPYGYTF